This entry lists 6 T cell receptor beta chains sequenced from one sample in a study of shared clonotypes between healthy human individuals. Clones were sequenced by immunoSEQ multiplex PCR, and TCRdb holds only the in-frame ones, with some missing. The top ten hold roughly 0.42% of the sample, which has roughly 1,500,000 clones, 98% seen once. The sequencing input was naive CD4+ T cells sorted from blood. Subset given: CD45RA+ positively selected. The receptors derive from a young man in good health.

The chain recombines TRBV9 with TRBJ2-3; the D gene is possibly TRBD1 (6 bases). CDR3 length equals 15 residues. In germline, CDR1 is SGDLS, CDR2 YYNGEE. With 1 base removed from V and 2 bases from J, the gap between germline ends came to 11 bases. The CDR3 spells CASSVLGDNTDTQYF. CDR3 DNA sequence: TGTGCCAGCAGCGTATTAGGGGACAACACAGATACGCAGTATTTT.

This chain uses TRBV28 with TRBJ2-3; 7 bases match TRBD1. Losses at the gene ends were 3 bases for V and 2 bases for J; bases not matched to a gene: 5. Looked up from germline, CDR1 is MDHEN and CDR2 is SYDVKM. The CDR3 has 15 amino acids. The CDR3: CASSFQTGTTDTQYF. The CDR3 DNA sequence: TGTGCCAGCAGTTTCCAGACAGGGACCACAGATACGCAGTATTTT. Full variable domain (missing parts from reference TRBV28 and TRBJ2-3): DVKVTQSSRYLVKRTGEKVFLECVQDMDHENMFWYRQDPGLGLRLIYFSYDVKMKEKGDIPEGYSVSREKKERFSLILESASTNQTSMYLCASSFQTGTTDTQYFGPGTRLTVL.

The rearrangement joins TRBV7-6 to TRBJ2-7; 8 bases match TRBD1. The V and J ends lost 5 bases and 1 base, in that order; junction bases with no gene match: 10. CDR1 and CDR2 (germline): SGHVS, FNYEAQ. The CDR3 is 16 amino acids. In nucleotides, the CDR3 is TGTGCCAGCAGCACTCGACAGGGGCAGAGGTCCTACGAGCAGTACTTC. This translates into CASSTRQGQRSYEQYF.

The rearrangement links TRBV28 to TRBJ2-7; D may correspond to TRBD1 or TRBD2 (5 bases each). Looked up from germline, CDR1 is MDHEN and CDR2 is SYDVKM. This CDR3 is built from 14 residues. V was cut by 6 bases and J by 3 bases, with 15 bases left in between. CDR3 DNA sequence: TGTGCCAGCAGGGTAACCGGGGCCTACTACGAGCAGTACTTC. Translating it yields CASRVTGAYYEQYF.

In regard to this clone: Other DNA sequences of this sample code for an identical CDR3. The CDR3, as DNA: TGTGCCAGCAGTGAATGGGGGGGCACTGAAGCTTTCTTT. As protein: CASSEWGGTEAFF. The chain links TRBV6-1 to TRBJ1-1; D is perhaps TRBD1 (5 bases). Germline CDR1 reads MNHNS; CDR2 reads SASEGT. The CDR3 sequence is 13 residues long. V shed 2 bases and J shed 4 bases, with 8 bases lying between them.

The J gene is TRBJ2-1, the V gene TRBV5-4, with TRBD2 matching over 8 bases. This CDR3 is 14 amino acids long. With V trimmed by 3 bases and J by 8 bases, 7 bases remained unmatched. Germline CDR1 SGHNT, CDR2 YYREEE (reference sequence). The CDR3 here is CASSSTGGADEQFF. DNA of the CDR3: TGTGCCAGCAGCTCGACGGGAGGGGCCGATGAGCAGTTCTTC.